This is a list of T cell receptor beta chains from one sample in a study of OX40 agonist ivuxolimab in advanced cancers. Here immunoSEQ multiplex PCR was the method, and the copy in TCRdb shows in-frame clones only, minus some. The sample records roughly 45,000 clones, around 84% being singletons. The sequencing used CD4+ or CD8+ T cells sorted from blood, collected in a trial of the OX40 agonist ivuxolimab. These receptor sequences come from an adult with an advanced solid tumor such as melanoma, head and neck, liver or kidney cancer. CDR3s include the opening cysteine and the closing phenylalanine or tryptophan. Fields, in order: D gene, V gene, J gene, clone size, CDR3 DNA, CDR3 protein. A D gene is named only where the DNA matches it firmly. For some rows the clone size is stated as once, few or many, or as a class when expanded; others skip it.

TRBD2	TRBV12-5	TRBJ2-3	.	TGTGCTAGTGAAAAGCGGGAAAGCACAGATACGCAGTATTTT	CASEKRESTDTQYF
TRBD1	TRBV10-2	TRBJ1-3	.	TGCGCCAGCAGTAGGGACAGCTTCTCTGGAAACACCATATATTTT	CASSRDSFSGNTIYF
.	TRBV6-1	TRBJ2-6	.	TGTGCCAGCAGGGGGGGTGGCGCTGGGGCCAACGTCCTGACTTTC	CASRGGGAGANVLTF
TRBD1	TRBV18	TRBJ1-3	once	TGTGCCAGCTCACCCGAAAGTCAGGGGGTGCGTAACACCATATATTTT	CASSPESQGVRNTIYF
TRBD2	TRBV10-3	TRBJ2-7	.	TGTGCCATCAGTGAAAATCTAGCGGGAGGCCCCAACTCCTACGAGCAGTACTTC	CAISENLAGGPNSYEQYF
TRBD1	TRBV18	TRBJ1-2	.	TGTGCCAGCTCACCAGGGGACAGGGTCCGCTACACCTTC	CASSPGDRVRYTF
TRBD2	TRBV18	TRBJ2-1	.	TGTGCCAGCTCACCTCCGGGACTAGCGGACAATGAGCAGTTCTTC	CASSPPGLADNEQFF
TRBD1	TRBV5-1	TRBJ2-7	few	TGCGCCAGCAGCCCACAGGGGAATAAAGACGAGCAGTACTTC	CASSPQGNKDEQYF
.	TRBV7-3	TRBJ2-3	.	TGTGCCACCTCCAGGGAGCGCACAGATACGCAGTATTTT	CATSRERTDTQYF
TRBD2	TRBV6-5	TRBJ2-3	.	TGTGCCAGCAGCCCTAGCGGGGCCAACACAGATACGCAGTATTTT	CASSPSGANTDTQYF
.	TRBV19	TRBJ1-1	few	TGTGCCAGTAGTAACCCCCGGGGAAACACTGAAGCTTTCTTT	CASSNPRGNTEAFF
TRBD1	TRBV5-1	TRBJ1-1	few	TGCGCCAGCAGCACCCAGACAGGGACGAACACTGAAGCTTTCTTT	CASSTQTGTNTEAFF
TRBD2	TRBV5-4	TRBJ2-2	.	TGTGCCAGCAGCTTGTACGGGACTAAATACACCGGGGAGCTGTTTTTT	CASSLYGTKYTGELFF
TRBD1	TRBV10-2	TRBJ1-4	.	TGCGCCAGCAGTGTGGGCCTCGGGACAGGGGGTGGCGAAAAACTGTTTTTT	CASSVGLGTGGGEKLFF
.	TRBV27	TRBJ2-7	.	TGTGCCAGCAGTTTGACCTCCAGGCGAGACTCCTACGAGCAGTACTTC	CASSLTSRRDSYEQYF
.	TRBV4-1	TRBJ2-1	.	TGCGCCAGCAGCCAAGTTTTACTAGTTGGGGCCCAGTTCTTC	CASSQVLLVGAQFF
.	TRBV19	TRBJ1-4	once	TGTGCCAGTAGTCGCGGGACATTGATCGGGGAAAAACTGTTTTTT	CASSRGTLIGEKLFF
TRBD1	TRBV6-1	TRBJ2-5	.	TGTGCCAGCAGTGACCCCCCGACAGGGCAAGAGACCCAGTACTTC	CASSDPPTGQETQYF
.	TRBV10-2	TRBJ2-1	.	TGCGCCAGCAGTGAGTTCGCTGGGGTTGTGGCGAGGGATGAGCAGTTCTTC	CASSEFAGVVARDEQFF
.	TRBV10-2	TRBJ1-3	.	TGCGCCAGCCAGGTTACCTCTGGAAACACCATATATTTT	CASQVTSGNTIYF
.	TRBV2	TRBJ1-1	.	TGTGCCAGCAGTGGGGGGTACGAAGCTTTCTTT	CASSGGYEAFF
TRBD2	TRBV6-1	TRBJ2-4	once	TGTGCCAGCAGTGGACTAGCGGGGGGGAGGAACATTCAGTACTTC	CASSGLAGGRNIQYF
TRBD2	TRBV7-2	TRBJ2-5	.	TGTGCCAGCGGCCGAAGACTAGCGGGGGGAGAGACCCAGTACTTC	CASGRRLAGGETQYF
.	TRBV27	TRBJ1-1	.	TGTGCCAGCAGTTTAACCCTGGTGGGGAACACTGAAGCTTTCTTT	CASSLTLVGNTEAFF
.	TRBV10-1	TRBJ2-1	.	TGCGCCAGCAGTGAGTCGGCTCTGGCCTTTACTGAGCAGTTCTTC	CASSESALAFTEQFF
TRBD1	TRBV6-1	TRBJ2-6	.	TGTGCCAGCAGTGAAGGTAGAGGACAGGGTTTTTCTGGGGCCAACGTCCTGACTTTC	CASSEGRGQGFSGANVLTF
.	TRBV19	TRBJ1-5	once	TGTGCCAGTAGTAAGTCAGGGATGGGTCAGCCCCAGCATTTT	CASSKSGMGQPQHF